This TCR beta chain came from a study of graft-versus-host responses after intestinal transplantation. Study as a whole: All recipients were transplanted with multivisceral, liver-intestinal, or isolated intestinal grafts. Each patient got anti-thymocyte globulin induction, then tacrolimus and steroids for roughly 3 years. Findings and caveats of the study: Marrow from the recipient contained GvH clones, some of which had appeared first in ileum or blood. Allograft graft-versus-host to host-versus-graft clonal ratios ran high in patients with graft-donor T cell macrochimerism.

The CDR3 contains 14 residues. Germline V CDR1 and CDR2: LNHDA, SQIVND (reference sequence). V dropped 2 bases and J dropped 3 bases, with 8 bases sitting between them. Sequencing was performed with immunoSEQ multiplex PCR; in TCRdb, only in-frame clones are kept and a portion is missing. The repertoire holds 99,000 or so clones, with 86% as singletons. With regard to this clone: The antigen remains unidentified.

This TCR was sampled from a human patient who received an intestinal transplant, so some T cells may come from the graft donor. The material was PBMCs, obtained 255 days after intestinal transplant. The chain carries TRBV19 and TRBJ2-1; D remains unclear. The CDR3 DNA sequence: TGTGCCAGTAGTATATCTGGCCACTACAATGAGCAGTTCTTC. Protein sequence: CASSISGHYNEQFF.